The present T cell receptor beta chain was sequenced within a study of blood T cell repertoires in COVID-19. Study-wide background: The United States, Italy and Spain provided the acute and convalescent COVID-19 samples. PBMCs, B-cell-depleted T cells, or T cells were the source of the cDNA or gDNA that made up the material.

The CDR3 has 17 residues. Germline V gene lookup returns CDR1 SGHTA and CDR2 FQGNSA. V dropped 5 bases and J dropped 1; count of bases not matched to a gene: 6. In the study's own analysis: How many nucleated cells were present was estimated from reference gene primer amplification. The protocol was immunoSEQ multiplex PCR, while the TCRdb copy is restricted to in-frame clones and leaves out a portion. The V and J calls and clone size come from that table; D and trimming were worked out from the DNA. The profile covers 90,000 to 140,000 clones, with roughly 81% appearing a single time and more than 8% taken by the ten largest.

The chain carries TRBV7-2 and TRBJ2-6; 9 bases are a match to TRBD1. The source is a woman in her 70s with acute or convalescent COVID-19. The sequencing input was peripheral blood. The CDR3, as DNA: TGTGCCAGCAGCATAACAGGGGGCTCATCTGGGGCCAACGTCCTGACTTTC. Translating gives CASSITGGSSGANVLTF.